This passage covers 32 T cell receptor beta chains from one sample sequenced in a study of molecular identifiers for immune sequencing clone quantification. TCRdb fed the PCR reads into MiXCR, producing one record per CDR3 protein. In the table there are over 600,000 distinct CDR3 sequences, 20% of which are singletons. The sample consisted of naive CD8+ T cells from blood, with Jurkat cell RNA spiked in. Subset indicated: FACS-sorted CD8+CD4-CCR7+CD45RA+ naive T cells. The receptors derive from a human donor in good health. Some libraries in this study had Jurkat cell RNA spiked in.

The chain employs TRBV12-3 or TRBV12-4 and TRBJ2-1, with 10 bases aligning to TRBD1. The junction had 7 bases not matched to a gene; V was cut back by 6 bases and J by 5 bases. This CDR3 has 15 residues. This CDR3 reads CASSPDRGPHNEQFF. CDR3 DNA: TGTGCCAGCAGCCCCGACAGGGGGCCCCACAATGAGCAGTTCTTC.

This clonotype was seen at least ten times. The chain has TRBV4-3 and TRBJ2-5; maybe TRBD1 (6 bases). The CDR3 has 14 amino acids. Trimming pared 3 bases from V and 4 bases from J, leaving 12 bases between. Germline-derived CDR1 and CDR2 are LGHNA and YSLEER. The CDR3, as DNA: TGCGCCAGCAGCCACACAGGGCGAGGAGAGACCCAGTACTTC. Its protein is CASSHTGRGETQYF.

This clonotype was seen repeatedly, ten times or more. The chain has TRBV3-1 and TRBJ2-2; unclear D gene. CDR3 length: 13 amino acids. Germline-derived CDR1 and CDR2 are LGHDT and YNNKEL (reference sequence). V was trimmed by 0 bases and J by 5 bases, leaving 4 bases between them. Written as DNA, the CDR3 is TGTGCCAGCAGCCAAGATACGACCGGGGAGCTGTTTTTT. It translates to CASSQDTTGELFF.

This clonotype appeared a few times. This rearrangement joins TRBV7-2 to TRBJ2-5; maybe TRBD1 (6 bases). Germline loops: CDR1 SGHTA, CDR2 FQGNSA. This CDR3 has 15 amino acids. V was clipped by 5 bases and J by 0 bases, with 13 bases between them. CDR3 amino acids: CASSDIDRYQETQYF. The CDR3 region has the DNA TGTGCCAGCAGCGACATAGACAGGTACCAAGAGACCCAGTACTTC.

Worth noting for this clonotype: A much bigger clone sits one base away, suggesting this may be a read error. V usage is TRBV11-2 and J usage is TRBJ2-7; D is uncertain. Trimming cost V 0 bases and J 2 bases, with 14 bases left between them. Germline CDR1 reads SGHAT; CDR2 reads FQNNGV. The CDR3 extends over 16 amino acids. CDR3 bases: TGTGCCAGCAGCTTAGAGTTTCGCTCCGATCCCTACGAGCAGTACTTC. Amino acids: CASSLEFRSDPYEQYF.

This clonotype was observed a few times. This chain joins TRBV10-1 and TRBJ2-3; no firm D call. Trimming cost V 3 bases and J 2 bases, with 12 bases left between them. The CDR3 is made up of 15 amino acids. Germline lookup yields CDR1 WNHNN and CDR2 SYGVQD (reference sequence). The CDR3 spells CASSDSKPNTDTQYF. The CDR3 DNA reads TGCGCCAGCAGTGACTCCAAACCTAACACAGATACGCAGTATTTT.

There are many counts of this clonotype. The rearrangement links TRBV11-2 to TRBJ2-1; perhaps TRBD1 as D (5 bases). Trimming pared 6 bases from V and 5 bases from J, leaving 17 bases between. Germline V gives CDR1 SGHAT, CDR2 FQNNGV. The CDR3 is made up of 15 amino acids. The CDR3 protein is CASSRQISSHNEQFF. CDR3 bases: TGTGCCAGCAGTCGACAGATAAGCTCGCACAATGAGCAGTTCTTC.

This clonotype has at least ten counts. The V and J genes are TRBV7-8 and TRBJ2-3; 13 bases agree with TRBD2. Germline CDR1 is SGHVS and CDR2 is FQNEAQ. The CDR3 is 17 amino acids. V was clipped by 5 bases and J by 0 bases; unmatched bases: 5. DNA for the CDR3: TGTGCCAGCAGCGAGCGGACTAGCGGGGGTAGCACAGATACGCAGTATTTT. Amino acids: CASSERTSGGSTDTQYF.

The V and J genes are TRBV29-1 and TRBJ2-1, with D hard to call. Trimming stripped 5 bases from V and 5 bases from J, with 13 bases between. Germline V gene sequence: CDR1 SQVTM, CDR2 ANQGSEA. This CDR3 has 13 amino acids. CDR3 nucleotide sequence: TGCAGCGTTTTAACAGTAGGACACAATGAGCAGTTCTTC. It translates to CSVLTVGHNEQFF.

The CDR3 spells CASSYSFVVAGGDYEQFF. DNA for the CDR3: TGTGCCAGCAGTTACTCGTTTGTTGTAGCGGGGGGAGACTATGAGCAGTTCTTC. This rearrangement joins TRBV6-5 to TRBJ2-1; 10 nucleotides match TRBD2. Looked up from germline, CDR1 is MNHEY and CDR2 is SVGAGI. V was pared by 0 bases and J by 8 bases, with 13 bases of the junction left unmatched. There are 18 residues in the CDR3.

Ten or more counts support this clonotype. V and J are TRBV2 and TRBJ1-2; D call uncertain. The V gene lost 3 bases and the J gene lost 0 bases, with 14 bases spanning the gap. Germline V gene sequence: CDR1 SNHLY, CDR2 FYNNEI. The CDR3 has 16 amino acids. This chain's CDR3 is CASSERLVGANYGYTF. Here the CDR3 DNA reads TGTGCCAGCAGTGAGAGGTTGGTCGGAGCTAACTATGGCTACACCTTC.

This clonotype was recorded many times. The junction does not match germline at one end; this may be a read error. The chain uses TRBV20-1 and TRBJ2-2; D tentatively reads TRBD1 or TRBD2 (5 bases each). The CDR3 sequence is 13 residues long. The germline V gene has CDR1 DFQATT and CDR2 SNEGSKA (reference sequence). In DNA, the CDR3 is TGCAGTACTAGAGACTGGGGGACCGGGGAGCTGTTTTTT. Translated, it gives CSTRDWGTGELFF.

About this clonotype itself: This could be a read error, since a much larger clone is one nucleotide away. The CDR3 protein is CAGSQTASGAGDTQYF. CDR3 DNA: TGCGCCGGCAGCCAAACCGCTAGCGGGGCCGGAGATACGCAGTATTTT. This chain links TRBV4-3 with TRBJ2-3; 9 bases are shared with TRBD2. The CDR3 has 16 amino acids. The germline gives CDR1 LGHNA, CDR2 YSLEER.

This clonotype appeared many times. This chain connects TRBV5-6 to TRBJ2-7; the D is unclear. The germline V and J ends were trimmed by 3 bases and 0 bases, with 4 bases remaining between them. This CDR3 spans 12 amino acids. Germline CDR1 reads SGHDT; CDR2 reads YYEEEE. CDR3 in DNA: TGTGCCAGCAGCTCCTTCTCCTACGAGCAGTACTTC. It is translated as CASSSFSYEQYF.

This chain joins TRBV7-9 and TRBJ1-4, with 7 bases that match TRBD1. Trimming removed 5 bases from V and 7 bases from J; junction bases left unmatched: 4. Germline loops: CDR1 SEHNR, CDR2 FQNEAQ (reference sequence). CDR3 size: 13 residues. CDR3 protein: CASSVRGLEKLFF. For the CDR3, the DNA is TGTGCCAGCAGCGTAAGGGGGCTTGAAAAACTGTTTTTT.

This chain links TRBV4-3 with TRBJ2-1; 8 bases line up with TRBD1. Germline CDR1 and CDR2: LGHNA and YSLEER. With V trimmed by 0 bases and J by 2 bases, 6 bases remained unmatched. The CDR3 sequence is 17 residues long. The CDR3 bases are TGCGCCAGCAGCCAAGACCGGACAGGGCTTCCCTACAATGAGCAGTTCTTC. This translates into CASSQDRTGLPYNEQFF.

This clonotype was seen ten or more times. This chain joins TRBV6-2 or TRBV6-3 and TRBJ2-2, with TRBD1 matching over 7 bases. CDR1 and CDR2 (germline): MNHEY, SVGEGT. J was trimmed by 1 base and V by 6 bases; bases with no gene match: 11. CDR3 size: 17 residues. CDR3 in amino acids: CASSYPDRVWNTGELFF. Here the CDR3 DNA reads TGTGCCAGCAGCTACCCCGACAGGGTTTGGAACACCGGGGAGCTGTTTTTT.

Turning to this clonotype: A read error may be the cause here, since a much bigger clone is one base away. CDR3 in amino acids: CASSDRGGFTEAFF. The CDR3 DNA is TGTGCCAGCAGTGATAGAGGGGGCTTCACTGAAGCTTTCTTT. The chain employs TRBV6-1 and TRBJ1-1; TRBD1 agrees at 7 bases. V shed 3 bases and J 4 bases; nucleotides not matched to a gene: 5. The CDR3 totals 14 residues. Germline loops: CDR1 MNHNS, CDR2 SASEGT.

Worth noting for this clonotype: This clone may be a read error of a much larger clone one base away. The chain employs TRBV20-1 and TRBJ1-4, with D unresolved. This CDR3 contains 14 residues. Germline CDR1 DFQATT, CDR2 SNEGSKA (reference sequence). Written as DNA, the CDR3 is TGCAGTGCTAGTAGCTGGGAAACTAATGAAAAACTGCTTTTT. This translates into CSASSWETNEKLLF.

The CDR3 DNA sequence: TGTGCCAGCAGCAAGGAAGGGACTAGCGGGAGGGCCACCTACGAGCAGTACTTC. Encoded protein: CASSKEGTSGRATYEQYF. The chain recombines TRBV7-2 with TRBJ2-7; 16 bases align to TRBD2. The CDR3 contains 18 residues. Germline V gives CDR1 SGHTA, CDR2 FQGNSA. The V and J ends lost 5 bases and 2 bases, in that order; junction bases with no gene match: 9.

The rearrangement uses TRBV11-2 and TRBJ2-1; the match to TRBD1 covers 10 bases. V was clipped by 7 bases and J by 8 bases; unmatched bases: 17. Per the germline V gene, CDR1 is SGHAT and CDR2 is FQNNGV. The CDR3 runs to 17 residues. The CDR3 nucleotides read TGTGCCAGCACCGAAGGGGTAGGACAGGGGGAGATGCATGAGCAGTTCTTC. It yields the protein CASTEGVGQGEMHEQFF.

There are many counts of this clonotype. This chain connects TRBV29-1 to TRBJ2-7; the D gene is possibly TRBD2 (6 bases). This CDR3 is 14 amino acids long. The V gene's germline CDR1 is SQVTM and CDR2 ANQGSEA. Trimming shortened V by 4 bases and J by 3 bases, and 16 bases separated the two germline ends. This CDR3 reads CSVAGGDFGYEQYF. CDR3 nucleotide sequence: TGCAGCGTTGCTGGCGGGGATTTCGGCTACGAGCAGTACTTC.

This sequence joins TRBV2 and TRBJ2-7; TRBD1 aligns across 7 bases. The CDR3 consists of 12 residues. The V gene's germline CDR1 is SNHLY and CDR2 FYNNEI. Trimming at V came to 6 bases and at J to 4 bases, leaving 3 bases not matched to a gene. The CDR3 loop reads CASRDRPYEQYF. In DNA, the CDR3 is TGTGCCAGCAGGGACAGGCCGTACGAGCAGTACTTC.

There are many counts of this clonotype. CDR3 residues: CASSQDPSGAGLTGQFF. CDR3 sequence (DNA): TGCGCCAGCAGCCAAGATCCCTCAGGGGCTGGACTTACCGGGCAGTTCTTC. The chain couples TRBV4-1 to TRBJ2-1; the D gene is possibly TRBD1 (6 bases). The V gene lost 0 bases and the J gene lost 12 bases, with 24 bases spanning the gap. The germline gives CDR1 MGHRA, CDR2 YSYEKL. The CDR3 covers 17 residues.

The sample holds many counts of this clonotype. This chain joins TRBV29-1 and TRBJ2-1; the D call may be TRBD1 or TRBD2 (5 bases each). Germline assignment: CDR1 SQVTM and CDR2 ANQGSEA. This CDR3 contains 13 residues. Between the trimmed V and J ends, which lost 6 bases and 4 bases, there was a span of 13 bases. CDR3 in amino acids: CSVGTVGYNEQFF. CDR3 coding DNA: TGCAGCGTGGGGACGGTGGGTTACAATGAGCAGTTCTTC.

This clonotype has ten or more counts. The chain carries TRBV4-3 and TRBJ2-1, with TRBD2 matching over 9 bases. This CDR3 spans 15 amino acids. Unmatched junction bases numbered 4, after V lost 3 bases and J lost 4 bases. Germline V CDR1 and CDR2: LGHNA, YSLEER. Here the CDR3 DNA reads TGCGCCAGCAGCCAGTATAGCGGGAGATACAATGAGCAGTTCTTC. It codes for CASSQYSGRYNEQFF.

This clonotype has ten or more counts. The chain couples TRBV9 to TRBJ2-7; D perhaps matches TRBD2 (7 bases). The CDR3 covers 19 residues. V was shortened by 3 bases and J by 3 bases, with 28 bases between the two germline ends. Germline assignment: CDR1 SGDLS and CDR2 YYNGEE. CDR3 in DNA: TGTGCCAGCAGCGGGGGGTACAGGGAGGGTAGCGAGCCTGACTACGAGCAGTACTTC. It encodes CASSGGYREGSEPDYEQYF. Combining the CDR3 with reference TRBV9 and TRBJ2-7 gives the whole variable domain DSGVTQTPKHLITATGQRVTLRCSPRSGDLSVYWYQQSLDQGLQFLIQYYNGEERAKGNILERFSAQQFPDLHSELNLSSLELGDSALYFCASSGGYREGSEPDYEQYFGPGTRLTVT.

This chain uses TRBV7-8 with TRBJ2-3; possibly TRBD2 for D (6 bases). The CDR3 runs 15 residues. Trimming stripped 5 bases from V and 1 base from J, with 13 bases between. CDR1 SGHVS and CDR2 FQNEAQ come from the germline V gene. CDR3 nucleotide sequence: TGTGCCAGCAGCCCTGGGGAGGCCCGCACAGATACGCAGTATTTT. Its translation is CASSPGEARTDTQYF.

This clonotype was observed a few times. CDR3 region: CASSHRYYTYEQYF. The CDR3 DNA sequence: TGCGCCAGCAGCCATAGATACTATACCTACGAGCAGTACTTC. The chain links TRBV4-3 to TRBJ2-7; the D is unclear. This CDR3 comprises 14 residues. Germline values: CDR1 LGHNA, CDR2 YSLEER. V was clipped by 3 bases and J by 2 bases, with 11 bases between them.

In regard to this clonotype: This may stem from a read error, because a much larger clone lies one nucleotide away. The rearrangement joins TRBV12-3 or TRBV12-4 to TRBJ1-4; possibly TRBD1 for D (6 bases). This CDR3 is built from 14 residues. In nucleotides, the CDR3 is TGTGCCTGCAGGCCGCAGGGGCTTGTGGAAAAACTGTTTTTT. Protein: CACRPQGLVEKLFF.

This sequence joins TRBV9 and TRBJ2-3; the match to TRBD2 covers 7 bases. The CDR3 spans 16 residues. Germline trimming cut 0 bases from V and 0 bases from J; bases unmatched to any gene: 4. Germline V gene sequence: CDR1 SGDLS, CDR2 YYNGEE. The CDR3 DNA reads TGTGCCAGCAGCGTAGGAGGCGGGAGTAGCACAGATACGCAGTATTTT. Translating gives CASSVGGGSSTDTQYF.

Note on this clonotype: This clone may be a read error of a much larger clone one base away. This CDR3 is CAGNFRPNTEAFF. The CDR3 DNA reads as TGTGCCGGCAACTTCCGTCCGAACACTGAAGCTTTCTTT. The chain employs TRBV7-9 and TRBJ1-1; D remains unclear. V lost 11 bases and J 1 base, leaving 14 bases between the germline ends. Looked up from germline, CDR1 is SEHNR and CDR2 is FQNEAQ (reference sequence). The CDR3 is 13 amino acids. Full variable domain (rest looked up from reference TRBV7-9 and TRBJ1-1): DTGVSQNPRHKITKRGQNVTFRCDPISEHNRLYWYRQTLGQGPEFLTYFQNEAQLEKSRLLSDRFSAERPKGSFSTLEIQRTEQGDSAMYLCAGNFRPNTEAFFGQGTRLTVV.